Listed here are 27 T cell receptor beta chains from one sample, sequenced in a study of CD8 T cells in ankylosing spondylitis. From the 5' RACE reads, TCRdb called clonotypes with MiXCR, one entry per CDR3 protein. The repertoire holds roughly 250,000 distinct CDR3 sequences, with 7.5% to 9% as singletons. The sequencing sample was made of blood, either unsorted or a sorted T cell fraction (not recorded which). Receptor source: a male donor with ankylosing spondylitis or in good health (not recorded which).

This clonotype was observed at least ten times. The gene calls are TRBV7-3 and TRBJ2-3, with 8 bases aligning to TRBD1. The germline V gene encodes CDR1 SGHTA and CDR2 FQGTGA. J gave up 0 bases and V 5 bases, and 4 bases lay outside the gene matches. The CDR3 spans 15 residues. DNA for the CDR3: TGTGCCAGCAGCACGCAGGGGGCTAGCACAGATACGCAGTATTTT. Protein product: CASSTQGASTDTQYF.

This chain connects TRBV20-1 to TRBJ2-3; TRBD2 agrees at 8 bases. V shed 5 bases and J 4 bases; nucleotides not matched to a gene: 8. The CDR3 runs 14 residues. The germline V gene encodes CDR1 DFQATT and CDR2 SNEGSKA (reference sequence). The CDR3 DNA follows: TGCAGTGCTGGGGGACTAGAACAAGCAGATACGCAGTATTTT. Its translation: CSAGGLEQADTQYF.

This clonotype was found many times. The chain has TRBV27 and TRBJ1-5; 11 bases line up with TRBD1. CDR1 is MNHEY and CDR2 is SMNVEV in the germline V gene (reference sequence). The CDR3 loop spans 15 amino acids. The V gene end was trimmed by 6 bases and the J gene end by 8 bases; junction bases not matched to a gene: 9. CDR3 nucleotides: TGTGCCAGCAGGGCCGGACAGGGGGCAATAGAGCCCCAGCATTTT. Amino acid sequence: CASRAGQGAIEPQHF.

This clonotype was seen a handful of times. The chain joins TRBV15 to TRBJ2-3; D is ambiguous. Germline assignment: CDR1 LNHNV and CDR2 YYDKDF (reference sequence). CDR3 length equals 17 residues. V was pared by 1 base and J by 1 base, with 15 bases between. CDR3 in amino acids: CATSRGGRSSGTDTQYF. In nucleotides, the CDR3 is TGTGCCACCAGCAGAGGCGGCCGGTCATCTGGCACAGATACGCAGTATTTT.

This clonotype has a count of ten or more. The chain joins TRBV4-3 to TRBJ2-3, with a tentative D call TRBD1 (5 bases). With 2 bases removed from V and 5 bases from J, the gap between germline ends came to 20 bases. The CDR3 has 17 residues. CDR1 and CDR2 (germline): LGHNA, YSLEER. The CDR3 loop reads CASSQFLNLQGRDTQYF. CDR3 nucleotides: TGCGCCAGCAGCCAATTTCTAAACCTTCAGGGAAGAGATACGCAGTATTTT.

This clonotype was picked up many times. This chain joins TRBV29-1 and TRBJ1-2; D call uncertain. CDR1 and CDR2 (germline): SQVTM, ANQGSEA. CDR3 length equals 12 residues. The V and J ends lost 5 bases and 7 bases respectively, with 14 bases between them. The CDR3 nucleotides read TGCAGCGTTCCTAGAGGGTCTATTGGCTACACCTTC. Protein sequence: CSVPRGSIGYTF.

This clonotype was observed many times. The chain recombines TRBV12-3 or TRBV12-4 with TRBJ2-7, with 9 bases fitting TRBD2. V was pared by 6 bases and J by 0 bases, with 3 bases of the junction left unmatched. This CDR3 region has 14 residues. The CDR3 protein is CASSRLAVSYEQYF. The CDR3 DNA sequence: TGTGCCAGCAGCCGACTAGCGGTCTCCTACGAGCAGTACTTC.

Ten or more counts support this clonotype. In nucleotides, the CDR3 is TGTGCCAGCAGCTTAGAATCCCCCACCTGGGGCGGGGGGGCCGGAGAGACCCAGTACTTC. Amino acids: CASSLESPTWGGGAGETQYF. V and J are TRBV11-2 and TRBJ2-5; 9 nucleotides align to TRBD2. Germline CDR1 and CDR2: SGHAT and FQNNGV. This CDR3 is 20 amino acids long. The junction had 18 bases not matched to a gene; V was cut back by 0 bases and J by 4 bases.

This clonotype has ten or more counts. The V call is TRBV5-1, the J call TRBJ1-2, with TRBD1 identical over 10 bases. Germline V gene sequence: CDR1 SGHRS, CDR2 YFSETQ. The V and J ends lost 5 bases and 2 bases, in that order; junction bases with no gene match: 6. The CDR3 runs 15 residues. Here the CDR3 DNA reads TGCGCCAGCAGGACAGGGGGCGCGGGAAACTATGGCTACACCTTC. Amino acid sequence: CASRTGGAGNYGYTF. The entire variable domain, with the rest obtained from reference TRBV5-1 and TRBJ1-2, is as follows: KAGVTQTPRYLIKTRGQQVTLSCSPISGHRSVSWYQQTPGQGLQFLFEYFSETQRNKGNFPGRFSGRQFSNSRSEMNVSTLELGDSALYLCASRTGGAGNYGYTFGSGTRLTVV.

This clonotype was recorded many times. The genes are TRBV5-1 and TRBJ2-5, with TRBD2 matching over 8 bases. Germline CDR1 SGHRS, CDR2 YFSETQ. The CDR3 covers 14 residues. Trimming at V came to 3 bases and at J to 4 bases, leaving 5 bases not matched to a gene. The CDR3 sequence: CASSSGLAGETQYF. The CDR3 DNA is TGCGCCAGCAGCTCCGGACTAGCCGGAGAGACCCAGTACTTC.

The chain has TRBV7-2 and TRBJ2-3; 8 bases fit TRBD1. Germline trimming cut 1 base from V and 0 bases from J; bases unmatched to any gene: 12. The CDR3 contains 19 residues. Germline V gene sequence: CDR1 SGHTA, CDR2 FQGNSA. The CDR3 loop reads CASSLGGQGWGSSTDTQYF. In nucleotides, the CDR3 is TGTGCCAGCAGCTTAGGAGGACAGGGCTGGGGCTCTAGCACAGATACGCAGTATTTT.

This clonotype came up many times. The DNA for the CDR3 is TGCAGCGTATTGCCCGGGCCCGTAGCAGAAGGTGGCTACACCTTC. This gives the protein CSVLPGPVAEGGYTF. This chain connects TRBV29-1 to TRBJ1-2, with no clear D. V shed 6 bases and J shed 7 bases, with 24 bases lying between them. Looked up from germline, CDR1 is SQVTM and CDR2 is ANQGSEA. This CDR3 spans 15 amino acids. Looking up the rest from reference TRBV29-1 and TRBJ1-2 gives the full variable domain: SAVISQKPSRDICQRGTSLTIQCQVDSQVTMMFWYRQQPGQSLTLIATANQGSEATYESGFVIDKFPISRPNLTFSTLTVSNMSPEDSSIYLCSVLPGPVAEGGYTFGSGTRLTVV.

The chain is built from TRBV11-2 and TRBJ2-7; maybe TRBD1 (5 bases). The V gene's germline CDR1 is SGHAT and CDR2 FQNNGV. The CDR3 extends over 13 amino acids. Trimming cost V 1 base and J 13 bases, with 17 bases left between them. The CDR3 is CASSLGYADTSYF. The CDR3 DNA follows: TGTGCCAGCAGCTTAGGGTATGCGGACACCTCCTACTTC.

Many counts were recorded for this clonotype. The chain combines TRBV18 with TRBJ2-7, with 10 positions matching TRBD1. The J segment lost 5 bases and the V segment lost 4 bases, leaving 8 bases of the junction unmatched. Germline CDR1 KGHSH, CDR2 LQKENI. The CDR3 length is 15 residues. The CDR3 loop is CASSLGAGQGNEQYF. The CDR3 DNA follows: TGTGCCAGCTCACTGGGGGCGGGACAGGGGAACGAGCAGTACTTC.

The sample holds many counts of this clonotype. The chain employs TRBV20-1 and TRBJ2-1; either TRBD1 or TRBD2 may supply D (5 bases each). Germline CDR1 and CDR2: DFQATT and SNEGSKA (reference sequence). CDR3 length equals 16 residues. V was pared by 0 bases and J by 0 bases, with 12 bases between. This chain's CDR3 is CSARDWGRFSYNEQFF. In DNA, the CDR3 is TGCAGTGCTAGAGATTGGGGGAGATTCTCCTACAATGAGCAGTTCTTC.

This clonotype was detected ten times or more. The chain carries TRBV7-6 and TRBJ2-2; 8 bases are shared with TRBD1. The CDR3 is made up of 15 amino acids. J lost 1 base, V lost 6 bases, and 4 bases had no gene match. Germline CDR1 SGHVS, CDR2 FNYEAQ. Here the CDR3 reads CASRLGTGNTGELFF. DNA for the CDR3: TGTGCCAGCAGACTCGGGACAGGGAACACCGGGGAGCTGTTTTTT.

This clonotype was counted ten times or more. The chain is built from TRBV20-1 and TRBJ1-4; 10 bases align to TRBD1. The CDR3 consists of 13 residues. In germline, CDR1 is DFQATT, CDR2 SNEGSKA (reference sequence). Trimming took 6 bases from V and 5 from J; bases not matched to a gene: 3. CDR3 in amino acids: CSAGQGMNEKLFF. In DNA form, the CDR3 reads TGCAGTGCGGGACAGGGGATGAATGAAAAACTGTTTTTT.

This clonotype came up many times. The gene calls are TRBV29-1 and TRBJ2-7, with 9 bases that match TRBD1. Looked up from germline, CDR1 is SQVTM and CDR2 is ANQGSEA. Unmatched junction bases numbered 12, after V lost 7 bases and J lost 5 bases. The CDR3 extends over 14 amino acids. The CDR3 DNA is TGCAGCGCTATACCTCGGACAGGGGCCGACGAGCAGTACTTC. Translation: CSAIPRTGADEQYF.

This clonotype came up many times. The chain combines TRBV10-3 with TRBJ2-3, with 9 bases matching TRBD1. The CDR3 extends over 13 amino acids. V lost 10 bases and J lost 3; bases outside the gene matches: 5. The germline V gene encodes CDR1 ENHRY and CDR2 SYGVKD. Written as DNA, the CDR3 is TGTGCCAACGGACAGGGGAGTACAGATACGCAGTATTTT. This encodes CANGQGSTDTQYF.

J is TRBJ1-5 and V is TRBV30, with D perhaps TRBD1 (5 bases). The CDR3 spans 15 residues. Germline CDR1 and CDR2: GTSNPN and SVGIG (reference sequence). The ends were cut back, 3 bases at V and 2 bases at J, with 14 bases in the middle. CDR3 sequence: CAWRSQGPRNQPQHF. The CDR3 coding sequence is TGTGCCTGGAGATCTCAGGGTCCCCGCAATCAGCCCCAGCATTTT.

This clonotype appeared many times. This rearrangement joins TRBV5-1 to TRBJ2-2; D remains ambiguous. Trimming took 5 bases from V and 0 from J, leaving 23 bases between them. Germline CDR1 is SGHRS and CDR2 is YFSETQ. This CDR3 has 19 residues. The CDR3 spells CASRPRPAFLNANTGELFF. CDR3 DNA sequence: TGCGCCAGCAGACCGCGCCCGGCCTTCTTGAACGCGAACACCGGGGAGCTGTTTTTT. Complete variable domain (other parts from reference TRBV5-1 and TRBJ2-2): KAGVTQTPRYLIKTRGQQVTLSCSPISGHRSVSWYQQTPGQGLQFLFEYFSETQRNKGNFPGRFSGRQFSNSRSEMNVSTLELGDSALYLCASRPRPAFLNANTGELFFGEGSRLTVL.

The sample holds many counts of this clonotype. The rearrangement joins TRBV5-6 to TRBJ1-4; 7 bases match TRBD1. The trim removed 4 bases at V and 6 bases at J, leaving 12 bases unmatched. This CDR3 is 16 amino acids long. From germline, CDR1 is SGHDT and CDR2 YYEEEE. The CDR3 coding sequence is TGTGCCAGCAGCCCGGCTCCGGGACAGTCTTATGAAAAACTGTTTTTT. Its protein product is CASSPAPGQSYEKLFF.

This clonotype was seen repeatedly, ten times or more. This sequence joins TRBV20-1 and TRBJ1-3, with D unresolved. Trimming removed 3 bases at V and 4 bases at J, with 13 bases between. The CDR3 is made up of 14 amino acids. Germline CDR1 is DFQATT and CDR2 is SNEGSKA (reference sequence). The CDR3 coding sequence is TGCAGTGCTAGTAAGGAGGGATCCGGAAACACCATATATTTT. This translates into CSASKEGSGNTIYF.

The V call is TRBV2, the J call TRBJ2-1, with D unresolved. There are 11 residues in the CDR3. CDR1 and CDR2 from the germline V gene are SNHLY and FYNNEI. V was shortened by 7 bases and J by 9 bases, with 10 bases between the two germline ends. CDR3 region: CASTTSGEQFF. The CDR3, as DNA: TGTGCCAGCACAACTTCGGGTGAGCAGTTCTTC.

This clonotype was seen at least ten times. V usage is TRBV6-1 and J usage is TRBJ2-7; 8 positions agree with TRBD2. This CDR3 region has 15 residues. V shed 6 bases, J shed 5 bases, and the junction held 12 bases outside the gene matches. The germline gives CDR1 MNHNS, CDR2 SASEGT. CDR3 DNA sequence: TGTGCCAGCAGAGCCGGGACTAGACCTTTTGACGAGCAGTACTTC. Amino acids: CASRAGTRPFDEQYF.

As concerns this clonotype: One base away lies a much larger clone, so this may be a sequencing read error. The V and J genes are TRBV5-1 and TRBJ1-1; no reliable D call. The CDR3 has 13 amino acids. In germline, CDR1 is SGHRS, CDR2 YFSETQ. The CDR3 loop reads CASTSMINTGAFF. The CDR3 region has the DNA TGCGCCAGCACCTCGATGATCAACACTGGAGCTTTCTTT.

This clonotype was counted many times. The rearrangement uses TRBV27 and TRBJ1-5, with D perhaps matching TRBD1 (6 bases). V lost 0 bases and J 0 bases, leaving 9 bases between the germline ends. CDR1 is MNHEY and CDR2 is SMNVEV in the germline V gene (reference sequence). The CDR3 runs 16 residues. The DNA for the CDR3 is TGTGCCAGCAGTTTATCAGGGGGGTTTAGCAATCAGCCCCAGCATTTT. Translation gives CASSLSGGFSNQPQHF.